The sequence of this T cell receptor (beta chain) was determined in a study of graft-versus-host responses after intestinal transplantation. As for the study in general: Anti-thymocyte globulin was used for induction in all recipients, who then took tacrolimus and steroids for two to four years. General study points: Recipient marrow contained GvH clones, some of which appeared first in ileum or blood. Where graft-donor T cell macrochimerism was present, patients had high graft-versus-host to host-versus-graft clonal ratios in allografts.

As concerns this clone: As yet, its antigen is unknown.

Sequenced by immunoSEQ multiplex PCR; TCRdb stores in-frame clones only, minus some. This table holds more than 100,000 clones, just under 95% found once. The source was unstimulated CD4+ T cells sorted from spleen or lymph node cells, collected before intestinal transplant. The TCR originated in a human donor who received an intestinal transplant.

Here the CDR3 DNA reads TGTGCCAGCAGTTTACGGGGTGTGGGGCCCCAGCATTTT. Protein product: CASSLRGVGPQHF. The chain combines TRBV27 with TRBJ1-5, with D unresolved. V gave up 2 bases and J gave up 9 bases, with 11 bases separating them. From germline, CDR1 is MNHEY and CDR2 SMNVEV (reference sequence). This CDR3 comprises 13 residues.